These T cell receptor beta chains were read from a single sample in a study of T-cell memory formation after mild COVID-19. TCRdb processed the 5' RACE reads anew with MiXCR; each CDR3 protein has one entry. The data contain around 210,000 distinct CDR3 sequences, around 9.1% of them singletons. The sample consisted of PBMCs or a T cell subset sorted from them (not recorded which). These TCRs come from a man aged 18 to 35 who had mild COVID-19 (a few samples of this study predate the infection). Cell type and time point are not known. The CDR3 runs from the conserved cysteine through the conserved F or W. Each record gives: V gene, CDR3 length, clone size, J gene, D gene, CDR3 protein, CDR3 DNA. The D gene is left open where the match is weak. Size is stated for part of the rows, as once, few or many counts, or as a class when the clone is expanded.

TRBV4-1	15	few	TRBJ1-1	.	CASSLRPLGDTEAFF	TGCGCCAGCAGCCTCAGGCCTCTGGGGGACACTGAAGCTTTCTTT
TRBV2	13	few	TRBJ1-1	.	CASSVSQNTEAFF	TGTGCCAGCAGTGTATCCCAGAACACTGAAGCTTTCTTT
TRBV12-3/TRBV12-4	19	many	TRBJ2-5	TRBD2	CASSLAVGLAVSTQETQYF	TGTGCCAGCAGTTTAGCGGTAGGACTAGCGGTGTCCACTCAAGAGACCCAGTACTTC
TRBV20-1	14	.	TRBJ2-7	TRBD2	CSATTSGGSYEQYF	TGCAGTGCGACTACTAGCGGGGGATCCTACGAGCAGTACTTC
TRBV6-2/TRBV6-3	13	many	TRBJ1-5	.	CASSATTYQPQHF	TGTGCCAGCAGCGCGACTACCTATCAGCCCCAGCATTTT
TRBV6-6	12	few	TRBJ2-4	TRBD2	CASTGGGNIQYF	TGTGCCAGTACGGGGGGGGGAAACATTCAGTACTTC
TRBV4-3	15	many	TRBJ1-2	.	CASSQDFWVRYGYTF	TGCGCCAGCAGCCAAGATTTTTGGGTTCGCTATGGCTACACCTTC
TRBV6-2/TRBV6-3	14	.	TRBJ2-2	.	CASHPSGAAGELFF	TGTGCCAGCCATCCGTCGGGGGCGGCCGGGGAGCTGTTTTTT
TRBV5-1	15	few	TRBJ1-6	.	CASSLEWAGQSPLHF	TGCGCCAGCAGCTTGGAATGGGCAGGGCAATCACCCCTCCACTTT
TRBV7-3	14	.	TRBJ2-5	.	CASSTTGFGETQYF	TGTGCCAGCAGCACGACAGGCTTTGGCGAGACCCAGTACTTC
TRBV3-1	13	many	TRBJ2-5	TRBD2	CASSASGKETQYF	TGTGCCAGCAGCGCTAGCGGCAAAGAGACCCAGTACTTC
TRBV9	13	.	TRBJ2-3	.	CASSVELVETQYF	TGTGCCAGCAGCGTAGAACTCGTTGAGACGCAGTATTTT
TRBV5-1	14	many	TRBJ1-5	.	CASSLDGVDQPQHF	TGCGCCAGCAGCTTGGATGGGGTGGATCAGCCCCAGCATTTT
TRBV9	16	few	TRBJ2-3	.	CASSVGASPGTDTQYF	TGTGCCAGCAGCGTAGGTGCGTCTCCCGGCACAGATACGCAGTATTTT
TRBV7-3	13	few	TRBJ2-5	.	CASSRQDQETQYF	TGTGCCAGCAGCCGACAAGACCAAGAGACCCAGTACTTC
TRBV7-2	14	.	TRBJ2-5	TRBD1	CASSQQGGGETQYF	TGTGCCAGCAGCCAACAGGGGGGCGGGGAGACCCAGTACTTC
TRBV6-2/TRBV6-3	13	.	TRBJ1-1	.	CASSYSPVPEAFF	TGTGCCAGCAGTTACTCGCCGGTCCCTGAAGCTTTCTTT
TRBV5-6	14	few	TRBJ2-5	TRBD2	CASRAGTTGETQYF	TGTGCCAGCAGGGCAGGGACTACGGGAGAGACCCAGTACTTC
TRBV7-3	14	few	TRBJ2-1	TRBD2	CASGSGRVPKLMFF	TGTGCCAGCGGTAGCGGGCGGGTCCCTAAATTGATGTTCTTC
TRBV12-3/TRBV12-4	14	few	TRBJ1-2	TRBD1	CASSLLETGGGYTF	TGTGCCAGCAGTTTGCTCGAGACAGGGGGAGGCTACACCTTC
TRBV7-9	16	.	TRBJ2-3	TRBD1	CASSSTGTVFLDTQYF	TGTGCCAGCAGCTCCACCGGGACAGTCTTTCTAGATACGCAGTATTTT
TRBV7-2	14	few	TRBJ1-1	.	CASSWATANTEAFF	TGTGCCAGCAGCTGGGCAACAGCGAACACTGAAGCTTTCTTT
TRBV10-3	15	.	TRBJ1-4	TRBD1	CAISGGTGDREKLFF	TGTGCCATCAGTGGCGGGACAGGGGATCGGGAAAAACTGTTTTTT
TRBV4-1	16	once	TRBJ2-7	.	CASSRLGGRNPYEQYF	TGCGCCAGCAGCCGACTAGGGGGGAGAAACCCCTACGAGCAGTACTTC
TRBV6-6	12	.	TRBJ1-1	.	CSSEQAGTEAFF	TGTTCGAGCGAACAGGCGGGGACTGAAGCTTTCTTT
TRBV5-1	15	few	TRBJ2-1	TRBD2	CASSSPGGPRNEQFF	TGCGCCAGCAGCTCCCCGGGGGGGCCACGCAATGAGCAGTTCTTC
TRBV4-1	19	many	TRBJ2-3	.	CASSLTWGFYKSSTDTQYF	TGCGCCAGCAGCCTTACCTGGGGATTCTATAAATCTAGCACAGATACGCAGTATTTT
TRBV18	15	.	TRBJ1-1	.	CASSPTTQGYTEAFF	TGTGCCAGCTCACCGACGACCCAGGGATATACTGAAGCTTTCTTT
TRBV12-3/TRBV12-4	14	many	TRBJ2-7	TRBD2	CASSLLAGVHEQYF	TGTGCCAGCAGTTTATTAGCGGGGGTCCACGAGCAGTACTTC
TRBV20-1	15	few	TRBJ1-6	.	CSAVLADRLSSPLHF	TGCAGTGCTGTTCTCGCAGACAGATTGAGTTCACCCCTCCACTTT
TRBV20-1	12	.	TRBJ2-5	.	CSARASKETQYF	TGCAGTGCTAGGGCTAGCAAAGAGACCCAGTACTTC
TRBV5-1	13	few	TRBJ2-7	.	CASSYQGPLEQYF	TGCGCCAGCAGCTATCAGGGGCCCCTCGAGCAGTACTTC
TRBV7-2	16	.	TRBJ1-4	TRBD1	CASSPVRGTVNEKLFF	TGTGCCAGCAGCCCGGTCCGAGGGACAGTGAATGAAAAACTGTTTTTT
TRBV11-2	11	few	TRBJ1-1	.	CASTPRKAAFF	TGTGCCAGCACCCCAAGAAAGGCAGCTTTCTTT
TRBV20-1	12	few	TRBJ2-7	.	CSASVGAYEQYF	TGCAGTGCTAGCGTGGGGGCTTACGAGCAGTACTTC
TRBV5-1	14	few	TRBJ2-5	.	CASSLGLAGETQYF	TGCGCCAGCAGCTTGGGATTAGCTGGGGAGACCCAGTACTTC
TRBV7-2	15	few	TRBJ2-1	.	CASSLGWAGYNEQFF	TGTGCCAGCAGCTTAGGATGGGCAGGGTACAATGAGCAGTTCTTC
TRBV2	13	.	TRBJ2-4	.	CASSEVPRGIQYF	TGTGCCAGCAGTGAAGTCCCTAGGGGCATTCAGTACTTC
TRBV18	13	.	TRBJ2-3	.	CASSPFGPDTQYF	TGTGCCAGCTCACCCTTCGGACCGGATACGCAGTATTTT
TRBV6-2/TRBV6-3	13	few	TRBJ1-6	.	CASSREDNSPLHF	TGTGCCAGCAGCAGGGAGGATAATTCACCCCTCCACTTT
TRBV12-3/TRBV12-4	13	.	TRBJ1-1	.	CASSSIGSAEAFF	TGTGCCAGCAGTTCCATCGGTTCAGCTGAAGCTTTCTTT
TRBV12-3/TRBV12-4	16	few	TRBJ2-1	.	CASTAPAGGLHNEQFF	TGTGCCAGCACCGCCCCAGCCGGGGGGCTGCACAATGAGCAGTTCTTC
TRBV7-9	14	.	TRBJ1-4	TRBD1	CASSLQGGREKLFF	TGTGCCAGCAGCCTACAGGGGGGAAGGGAAAAACTGTTTTTT
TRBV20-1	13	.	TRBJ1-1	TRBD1	CSARRPGGSEAFF	TGCAGTGCTAGACGCCCAGGGGGCTCTGAAGCTTTCTTT
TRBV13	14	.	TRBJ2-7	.	CASRSDYWLYEQYF	TGTGCCAGCAGATCAGACTATTGGCTCTACGAGCAGTACTTC
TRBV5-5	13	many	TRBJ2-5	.	CASRLTSWETQYF	TGTGCCAGCAGGTTGACTAGTTGGGAGACCCAGTACTTC
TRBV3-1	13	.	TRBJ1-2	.	CASSQASAVGYTF	TGTGCCAGCAGCCAAGCGAGCGCAGTCGGCTACACCTTC
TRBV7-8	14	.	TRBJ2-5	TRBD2	CARSTRGGGETQYF	TGTGCCAGAAGCACCCGCGGGGGGGGAGAGACCCAGTACTTC
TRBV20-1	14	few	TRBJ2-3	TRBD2	CSARLAGNTDTQYF	TGCAGTGCTAGGCTAGCGGGGAACACAGATACGCAGTATTTT
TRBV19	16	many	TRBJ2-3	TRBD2	CASSRLAGGLTDTQYF	TGTGCCAGTAGTCGACTAGCGGGGGGCCTCACAGATACGCAGTATTTT
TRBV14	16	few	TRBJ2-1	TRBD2	CASSQSGTSSYNEQFF	TGTGCCAGCAGCCAGTCCGGGACTAGCTCCTACAATGAGCAGTTCTTC
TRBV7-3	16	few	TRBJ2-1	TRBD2	CASSRPPGTSDNEQFF	TGTGCCAGCAGCCGCCCCCCCGGGACTAGCGATAATGAGCAGTTCTTC